This T cell receptor (beta chain) is from a study of blood T cell repertoires in COVID-19. Study overall: Acute and convalescent COVID-19 samples came from the United States, Italy and Spain.

There are 12 residues in the CDR3. V dropped 5 bases and J dropped 8 bases, with 11 bases sitting between them. In germline, CDR1 is KGHSH, CDR2 LQKENI. Sequencing was performed with immunoSEQ multiplex PCR; in TCRdb, only in-frame clones are kept and a portion is missing. The sample includes about 97,000 clones, around 86% of them seen just once. The specimen sequenced was peripheral blood. The chain couples TRBV18 to TRBJ2-3; D possibly corresponds to TRBD2 (5 bases). The TCR originated in a man aged 50 to 59 with active or convalescent COVID-19. CDR3 region: CASSRGLGTQYF. CDR3 DNA: TGTGCCAGCTCAAGAGGGTTGGGTACGCAGTATTTT.